These 26 T cell receptor beta chains came from one sample sequenced in a study of cytomegalovirus exposure and HLA in healthy donors. This PCR relied on a set of 60 Vbeta primers and 13 Jbeta primers. The assay was immunoSEQ multiplex PCR, and TCRdb's table has in-frame clones only and misses some. The sample holds roughly 160,000 clones, around 64% seen once. The sample consisted of PBMCs. These receptors were collected from a woman aged 25 to 39 in good health and CMV-seronegative.

The chain is built from TRBV28 and TRBJ2-2, with a tentative D call TRBD2 (6 bases). This CDR3 has 16 residues. The V gene lost 1 base and the J gene lost 5 bases, with 14 bases spanning the gap. Germline V gene data show CDR1 as MDHEN and CDR2 as SYDVKM. The CDR3 nucleotides read TGTGCCAGCAGTTTATATGGAACTAGCCAAACCGGGGAGCTGTTTTTT. This gives the protein CASSLYGTSQTGELFF.

The CDR3 protein is CASSQGGLVQFF. As DNA, the CDR3 is TGCGCCAGCAGCCAAGGGGGACTGGTCCAGTTTTTT. The genes are TRBV4-1 and TRBJ1-4, with D possibly TRBD1 on 5 matching bases. Germline values: CDR1 MGHRA, CDR2 YSYEKL. The CDR3 is 12 amino acids. With 1 base removed from V and 16 bases from J, the gap between germline ends came to 13 bases.

The chain links TRBV4-1 to TRBJ2-4, with TRBD1 matching 9 bases. CDR1 MGHRA and CDR2 YSYEKL come from the germline V gene. The J segment lost 0 bases and the V segment lost 1 base, leaving 4 bases of the junction unmatched. The CDR3 spans 17 residues. The CDR3 DNA sequence: TGCGCCAGCAGCCAAGGTCGACAGGGGGTAGCCAAAAACATTCAGTACTTC. This translates into CASSQGRQGVAKNIQYF.

This chain connects TRBV7-8 to TRBJ2-7, with D perhaps matching TRBD2 (5 bases). Germline V gives CDR1 SGHVS, CDR2 FQNEAQ. V was cut by 6 bases and J by 2 bases, with 11 bases left in between. The CDR3 runs to 13 residues. The CDR3 sequence is CASSLDLPYEQYF. DNA of the CDR3: TGTGCCAGCAGTCTGGACTTACCCTACGAGCAGTACTTC.

The chain has TRBV7-9 and TRBJ1-2; 10 bases match TRBD1. CDR3 length: 14 residues. Germline CDR1 and CDR2: SEHNR and FQNEAQ (reference sequence). Losses at the gene ends were 2 bases for V and 7 bases for J; bases not matched to a gene: 4. CDR3 in amino acids: CASSLQDRGSGYTF. DNA of the CDR3: TGTGCCAGCAGCTTACAGGACAGGGGGAGTGGCTACACCTTC.

The chain couples TRBV18 to TRBJ2-7; tentative D call: TRBD1 (5 bases). CDR1 is KGHSH and CDR2 is LQKENI in the germline V gene. The CDR3 runs 13 residues. V was trimmed by 3 bases and J by 4 bases, leaving 10 bases between them. In nucleotides, the CDR3 is TGTGCCAGCTCACCTGACAGAGATTACGAGCAGTACTTC. The encoded protein is CASSPDRDYEQYF.

In its sample, this clone was seen once. The J gene is TRBJ2-6, the V gene TRBV7-3; D may be TRBD2 (5 bases). Germline CDR1 reads SGHTA; CDR2 reads FQGTGA. V was clipped by 0 bases and J by 0 bases, with 9 bases between them. The CDR3 runs to 17 residues. CDR3 nucleotide sequence: TGTGCCAGCAGCTTAACAGGCCGGGGCTCTGGGGCCAACGTCCTGACTTTC. Its translation: CASSLTGRGSGANVLTF.

V gene TRBV12-5 combines with J gene TRBJ1-1; 7 positions match TRBD1. Germline CDR1 and CDR2: LGHNT and FRNRAP. V lost 5 bases to trimming and J lost 0 bases; unmatched junction nucleotides: 3. There are 14 residues in the CDR3. Here the CDR3 DNA reads TGTGCTAGTGGTAGGACAGGAGTGAACACTGAAGCTTTCTTT. Protein: CASGRTGVNTEAFF. Full variable domain (outside the CDR3, taken from reference TRBV12-5 and TRBJ1-1): DARVTQTPRHKVTEMGQEVTMRCQPILGHNTVFWYRQTMMQGLELLAYFRNRAPLDDSGMPKDRFSAEMPDATLATLKIQPSEPRDSAVYFCASGRTGVNTEAFFGQGTRLTVV.

The CDR3 bases are TGTGCCAGCAGTCTTCGGGGGGACACCATATATTTT. Translated: CASSLRGDTIYF. The J gene is TRBJ1-3, the V gene TRBV6-1, with D perhaps TRBD1 (5 bases). Per germline, CDR1 MNHNS and CDR2 SASEGT. The length of the CDR3 is 12 residues. Trimming took 5 bases from V and 8 from J, leaving 10 bases between them.

V gene TRBV5-1 combines with J gene TRBJ1-4; D remains ambiguous. Per germline, CDR1 SGHRS and CDR2 YFSETQ. This CDR3 comprises 15 residues. Trimming removed 2 bases at V and 6 bases at J, with 14 bases between. CDR3 sequence reads: CASSFGTNTDEKLFF. CDR3 in DNA: TGCGCCAGCAGCTTCGGCACAAATACAGATGAAAAACTGTTTTTT.

V gene TRBV5-4 combines with J gene TRBJ1-1, with D maybe TRBD1 (5 bases). This CDR3 is 18 amino acids long. Trimming cost V 5 bases and J 4 bases, with 27 bases left between them. The germline gives CDR1 SGHNT, CDR2 YYREEE (reference sequence). The CDR3 sequence is CASRTTAITGSGGTEAFF. As DNA, the CDR3 is TGTGCCAGCAGGACGACCGCTATTACAGGCTCGGGAGGCACTGAAGCTTTCTTT.

This clone turned up a few times. V and J are TRBV4-3 and TRBJ1-1; the match to TRBD1 covers 8 bases. CDR3 length: 16 amino acids. CDR1 LGHNA and CDR2 YSLEER come from the germline V gene. The ends lost 4 bases at V and 1 base at J; junction bases unmatched: 8. CDR3 coding DNA: TGCGCCAGCAGCCCGACGGGACAGGTACAGAACACTGAAGCTTTCTTT. Its protein product is CASSPTGQVQNTEAFF.

The V gene is TRBV6-4, the J gene TRBJ2-1; 7 bases agree with TRBD2. This CDR3 region has 16 residues. Unmatched junction bases numbered 12, after V lost 2 bases and J lost 8 bases. Germline V CDR1 and CDR2: MRHNA, SNTAGT. CDR3 bases: TGTGCCAGCAGTGACGATTGGACTAGTTCCCAATATGAGCAGTTCTTC. Amino acid sequence: CASSDDWTSSQYEQFF.

The sample holds a few counts of this clone. The chain combines TRBV2 with TRBJ2-5; 11 bases align to TRBD2. This CDR3 spans 14 amino acids. The V gene's germline CDR1 is SNHLY and CDR2 FYNNEI. Trimming took 9 bases from V and 5 from J; bases not matched to a gene: 8. CDR3 in DNA: TGTGCCAGTAGCGGGAGGGTTGGTTCGGAGACCCAGTACTTC. Translated, it gives CASSGRVGSETQYF.

The V call is TRBV4-3, the J call TRBJ1-1, with 9 bases identical to TRBD1. V lost 0 bases and J lost 4; bases outside the gene matches: 12. The CDR3 is 18 residues long. Germline values: CDR1 LGHNA, CDR2 YSLEER. CDR3 region: CASSQDKVGTGFITEAFF. Here the CDR3 DNA reads TGCGCCAGCAGCCAAGATAAGGTCGGGACAGGGTTCATCACTGAAGCTTTCTTT.

The V gene is TRBV18, the J gene TRBJ2-3; the D gene is possibly TRBD2 (6 bases). Trimming pared 5 bases from V and 2 bases from J, leaving 14 bases between. CDR1 and CDR2 from the germline V gene are KGHSH and LQKENI. This CDR3 comprises 15 residues. CDR3 DNA sequence: TGTGCCAGCTCAAATTTCGGGGGAGACACAGATACGCAGTATTTT. It encodes CASSNFGGDTDTQYF. Full variable domain (remainder filled in from reference TRBV18 and TRBJ2-3): NAGVMQNPRHLVRRRGQEARLRCSPMKGHSHVYWYRQLPEEGLKFMVYLQKENIIDESGMPKERFSAEFPKEGPSILRIQQVVRGDSAAYFCASSNFGGDTDTQYFGPGTRLTVL.

Only a few counts were recorded for this clone. The chain couples TRBV4-1 to TRBJ2-3; 9 bases fit TRBD2. The V gene end was trimmed by 2 bases and the J gene end by 0 bases; junction bases not matched to a gene: 15. This CDR3 is 20 amino acids long. CDR1 is MGHRA, CDR2 YSYEKL, per germline. This chain's CDR3 is CASSQSDASGDLFSTDTQYF. CDR3 coding DNA: TGCGCCAGCAGCCAAAGTGATGCTAGCGGGGATCTTTTTAGCACAGATACGCAGTATTTT.

The chain combines TRBV4-1 with TRBJ1-1; 7 nucleotides align to TRBD1. The germline gives CDR1 MGHRA, CDR2 YSYEKL. The junction had 10 bases not matched to a gene; V was cut back by 3 bases and J by 0 bases. This CDR3 contains 17 residues. This CDR3 is CASSQAPGQLMNTEAFF. The CDR3 coding sequence is TGCGCCAGCAGCCAGGCCCCGGGACAGCTAATGAACACTGAAGCTTTCTTT.

The rearrangement links TRBV27 to TRBJ1-4, with 11 bases aligning to TRBD1. V gave up 3 bases and J gave up 11 bases; unmatched junction bases: 5. The CDR3 has 14 residues. From germline, CDR1 is MNHEY and CDR2 SMNVEV (reference sequence). CDR3 bases: TGTGCCAGCAGTTTCCGGGACAGGGGGTTTAAACTGTTTTTT. This encodes CASSFRDRGFKLFF.

This chain uses TRBV7-9 with TRBJ1-2; 7 bases align to TRBD1. V lost 4 bases, J lost 5 bases, and 10 bases stayed unmatched. Germline assignment: CDR1 SEHNR and CDR2 FQNEAQ (reference sequence). The CDR3 extends over 15 amino acids. CDR3 DNA sequence: TGTGCCAGCAGCTCTCCCCGACAGGGTCGGTATGGCTACACCTTC. Amino acid sequence: CASSSPRQGRYGYTF.

This clone was found a few times. V usage is TRBV2 and J usage is TRBJ2-2, with D perhaps TRBD1 (6 bases). This CDR3 is 15 amino acids long. V was trimmed by 4 bases and J by 3 bases, leaving 12 bases between them. CDR1 and CDR2 (germline): SNHLY, FYNNEI. In DNA, the CDR3 is TGTGCCAGCAGTGCTCAGGGGCGGCACACCGGGGAGCTGTTTTTT. Protein product: CASSAQGRHTGELFF.

The rearrangement joins TRBV7-2 to TRBJ2-5; 7 bases map to TRBD2. CDR3 length: 16 residues. Germline V gene lookup returns CDR1 SGHTA and CDR2 FQGNSA. J gave up 4 bases and V 5 bases, and 13 bases lay outside the gene matches. CDR3 in DNA: TGTGCCAGCAGCACGATGACTAGCTTTTCTCCAGAGACCCAGTACTTC. This encodes CASSTMTSFSPETQYF.

The gene calls are TRBV29-1 and TRBJ2-2, with D possibly TRBD2 on 6 matching bases. The CDR3 spans 12 residues. With 8 bases removed from V and 1 base from J, the gap between germline ends came to 8 bases. Germline V gene lookup returns CDR1 SQVTM and CDR2 ANQGSEA. CDR3 DNA sequence: TGCAGCCATAGCGGGAACACCGGGGAGCTGTTTTTT. Residues: CSHSGNTGELFF.

This clone was seen many times. The chain couples TRBV10-3 to TRBJ1-1; perhaps TRBD1 as D (6 bases). The CDR3 is 12 residues long. CDR1 and CDR2 (germline): ENHRY, SYGVKD. The CDR3 sequence is CASGTLNTEAFF. The CDR3 bases are TGTGCATCAGGGACATTGAACACTGAAGCTTTCTTT.

The V gene is TRBV2, the J gene TRBJ1-5; D is perhaps TRBD1 (6 bases). Trimming took 4 bases from V and 4 from J, leaving 23 bases between them. Germline CDR1 and CDR2: SNHLY and FYNNEI. The CDR3 runs to 18 residues. The DNA of the CDR3 is TGTGCCAGCAGTGTGTACAGGGAGTACCCAAGAGGTAATCAGCCCCAGCATTTT. Its translation: CASSVYREYPRGNQPQHF.

The chain recombines TRBV4-1 with TRBJ1-2, with D tentatively TRBD1 (5 bases). V lost 0 bases and J lost 7, with 15 bases in between. The CDR3 consists of 15 residues. Looked up from germline, CDR1 is MGHRA and CDR2 is YSYEKL. CDR3 sequence reads: CASSQEGGIFGGYTF. CDR3 nucleotides: TGCGCCAGCAGCCAAGAGGGGGGGATTTTCGGTGGCTACACCTTC.